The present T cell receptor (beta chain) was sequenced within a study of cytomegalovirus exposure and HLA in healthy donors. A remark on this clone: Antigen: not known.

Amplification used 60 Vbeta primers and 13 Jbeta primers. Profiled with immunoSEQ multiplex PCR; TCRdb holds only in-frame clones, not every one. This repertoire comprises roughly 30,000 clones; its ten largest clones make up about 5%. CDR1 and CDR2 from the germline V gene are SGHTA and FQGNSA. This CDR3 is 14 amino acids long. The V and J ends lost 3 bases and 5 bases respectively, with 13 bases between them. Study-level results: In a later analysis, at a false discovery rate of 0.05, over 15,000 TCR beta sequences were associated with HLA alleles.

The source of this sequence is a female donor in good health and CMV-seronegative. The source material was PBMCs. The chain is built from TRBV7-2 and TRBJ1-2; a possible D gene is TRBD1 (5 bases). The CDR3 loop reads CASSFPDSSYGYTF. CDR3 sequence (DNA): TGTGCCAGCAGCTTCCCCGACAGTAGTTATGGCTACACCTTC.